The 21 T cell receptor beta chains in this list originate from one sample, sequenced in a study of neurological immune-mediated disorders. One entry per CDR3 protein results from TCRdb running MiXCR on the 5' RACE reads. This table holds approximately 21,000 distinct CDR3 sequences, around 6.2% found once. Sequencing input: CD8+ T cells from blood. These receptors came from a young man in good health.

The chain carries TRBV12-3 or TRBV12-4 and TRBJ2-6; D might be TRBD1 (6 bases). V dropped 8 bases and J dropped 4 bases, with 9 bases sitting between them. CDR3 length equals 13 residues. CDR3 sequence (DNA): TGTGCCAGCTCGGGGACAGGGGCCAACGTCCTGACTTTC. Its translation is CASSGTGANVLTF.

This clonotype was observed at least ten times. The chain has TRBV20-1 and TRBJ2-7, with D possibly matching TRBD2 (6 bases). V lost 5 bases to trimming and J lost 3 bases, with 11 bases between them. This CDR3 contains 12 residues. The germline gives CDR1 DFQATT, CDR2 SNEGSKA (reference sequence). CDR3 sequence: CSAGIGGYEQYF. CDR3 sequence (DNA): TGCAGTGCTGGGATCGGGGGCTACGAGCAGTACTTC.

This clonotype was detected many times. J is TRBJ1-1 and V is TRBV12-3 or TRBV12-4, with a possible D match to TRBD1 (6 bases). The CDR3 consists of 14 residues. Trimming shortened V by 6 bases and J by 5 bases, and 16 bases separated the two germline ends. Here the CDR3 DNA reads TGTGCCAGCAGCGCGGCCGGGGGCGCGACTGAAGCTTTCTTT. Amino acid sequence: CASSAAGGATEAFF.

This clonotype was observed many times. The V and J genes are TRBV7-3 and TRBJ1-1; no definite D call. With 1 base removed from V and 0 bases from J, the gap between germline ends came to 9 bases. CDR1 SGHTA and CDR2 FQGTGA come from the germline V gene. The CDR3 loop spans 15 amino acids. The CDR3 is CASSLNADMNTEAFF. CDR3 nucleotide sequence: TGTGCCAGCAGCTTAAACGCAGACATGAACACTGAAGCTTTCTTT.

The sample holds many counts of this clonotype. The rearrangement joins TRBV5-6 to TRBJ1-2; D might be TRBD1 (5 bases). Germline V gives CDR1 SGHDT, CDR2 YYEEEE. The CDR3 is 15 amino acids. The germline V and J ends were trimmed by 3 bases and 6 bases, with 18 bases remaining between them. CDR3 residues: CASSSFGDLLNGYTF. For the CDR3, the DNA is TGTGCCAGCAGCTCGTTTGGGGACCTTTTAAATGGCTACACCTTC.

Ten or more counts support this clonotype. The chain has TRBV6-2 or TRBV6-3 and TRBJ2-1; D could derive from TRBD1 or TRBD2 (5 bases each). The CDR3 covers 15 residues. The germline gives CDR1 MNHEY, CDR2 SVGEGT. The V end was cut by 4 bases, the J end by 6 bases, with 16 bases between. The CDR3 is CASSSRDLPRNEQFF. DNA of the CDR3: TGTGCCAGCAGTTCCCGGGACCTCCCTCGCAATGAGCAGTTCTTC.

This clonotype has at least ten counts. The chain employs TRBV29-1 and TRBJ1-1; no clear D. The V and J ends lost 8 bases and 8 bases respectively, with 15 bases between them. Germline loops: CDR1 SQVTM, CDR2 ANQGSEA. The length of the CDR3 is 11 residues. The CDR3 DNA sequence: TGCAGCCCTTGGTCCAGCGGGGAAGCTTTCTTT. Its protein is CSPWSSGEAFF.

In this sample, this clonotype turned up a few times. CDR3 DNA: TGTGCCAGCAGCCCTGGGACAGGGGACACAGATACGCAGTATTTT. Protein: CASSPGTGDTDTQYF. The chain employs TRBV13 and TRBJ2-3, with 10 bases matching TRBD1. The CDR3 runs to 15 residues. CDR1 PRHDT and CDR2 FYEKMQ come from the germline V gene (reference sequence). With 5 bases clipped from V and 2 bases from J, the junction kept 4 bases outside the gene matches.

Many counts were recorded for this clonotype. J is TRBJ2-1 and V is TRBV21-1; the table's D call, TRBD2, was not checked against the DNA. TRBV21-1 is noted as a pseudogene. The CDR3 totals 19 residues. In nucleotides, the CDR3 is TGTGCCAGCAGCAAAAAGGGAGTGGAGGAACAGGGCTCGTACAATGAGCAGTTCTTC. Translated, it gives CASSKKGVEEQGSYNEQFF.

This clonotype was seen ten or more times. The chain employs TRBV7-2 and TRBJ2-1, with D uncertain. Per the germline V gene, CDR1 is SGHTA and CDR2 is FQGNSA. The CDR3 runs 15 residues. V lost 5 bases to trimming and J lost 1 base, with 12 bases between them. CDR3 nucleotides: TGTGCCAGCAGCCTTGGATACGGGTCCTACAATGAGCAGTTCTTC. Encoded protein: CASSLGYGSYNEQFF. The whole variable domain, filled in from reference TRBV7-2 and TRBJ2-1, reads GAGVSQSPSNKVTEKGKDVELRCDPISGHTALYWYRQSLGQGLEFLIYFQGNSAPDKSGLPSDRFSAERTGGSVSTLTIQRTQQEDSAVYLCASSLGYGSYNEQFFGPGTRLTVL.

This clonotype has at least ten counts. The chain carries TRBV29-1 and TRBJ1-2, with D possibly TRBD1 on 6 matching bases. Germline V gene sequence: CDR1 SQVTM, CDR2 ANQGSEA. There are 13 residues in the CDR3. Deletions cut 6 bases from V and 3 bases from J, with 14 bases between. DNA for the CDR3: TGCAGCGTCCGGGACAAGGTGGACTATGGCTACACCTTC. Residues: CSVRDKVDYGYTF.

In this sample, this clonotype turned up many times. V is TRBV7-9 and J is TRBJ2-1; possibly TRBD1 for D (6 bases). The CDR3 sequence is 12 residues long. Germline V gene sequence: CDR1 SEHNR, CDR2 FQNEAQ (reference sequence). Trimming pared 8 bases from V and 5 bases from J, leaving 10 bases between. The CDR3 loop is CASAGTNNEQFF. DNA of the CDR3: TGTGCCAGCGCCGGGACAAACAATGAGCAGTTCTTC.

This clonotype appeared many times. J is TRBJ1-5 and V is TRBV10-3; tentative D call: TRBD1 (5 bases). Trimming took off 0 bases at V and 7 bases at J, with 16 bases between the two ends. The CDR3 runs to 16 residues. Germline CDR1 and CDR2: ENHRY and SYGVKD. The CDR3 bases are TGTGCCATCAGTGAGTCCGCACGGCCGGGGCGGCAGCCCCAGCATTTT. This encodes CAISESARPGRQPQHF.

This chain links TRBV3-1 with TRBJ1-2, with 9 nucleotides matching TRBD1. Germline lookup yields CDR1 LGHDT and CDR2 YNNKEL (reference sequence). This CDR3 has 17 amino acids. Losses at the gene ends were 0 bases for V and 8 bases for J; bases not matched to a gene: 13. In DNA form, the CDR3 reads TGTGCCAGCAGCCAAGATTACGGGTCCGGGACAGGGCTCGGCTACACCTTC. Protein sequence: CASSQDYGSGTGLGYTF.

This clonotype has a count of ten or more. The V call is TRBV7-9, the J call TRBJ2-7; no firm D call. The length of the CDR3 is 15 residues. CDR1 and CDR2 from the germline V gene are SEHNR and FQNEAQ (reference sequence). V was trimmed by 2 bases and J by 0 bases, leaving 11 bases between them. In DNA, the CDR3 is TGTGCCAGCAGCTTAATTGGAAGGAGCTCCTACGAGCAGTACTTC. Protein: CASSLIGRSSYEQYF.

At least ten counts were recorded for this clonotype. The V and J genes are TRBV12-3 or TRBV12-4 and TRBJ2-7; TRBD1 matches 8 bases. Trimming removed 6 bases from V and 2 bases from J; junction bases left unmatched: 3. This CDR3 is built from 13 residues. This chain's CDR3 is CASREQGAYEQYF. The CDR3 nucleotides read TGTGCCAGCAGAGAACAGGGGGCCTACGAGCAGTACTTC.

This clonotype appeared many times. J is TRBJ2-3 and V is TRBV4-2; 10 bases fit TRBD2. From germline, CDR1 is LGHNA and CDR2 YNFKEQ. The junction had 1 base not matched to a gene; V was cut back by 0 bases and J by 4 bases. The CDR3 is 15 residues long. The CDR3, as DNA: TGTGCCAGCAGCCAAGAAGCGGGGGGGCCAGATACGCAGTATTTT. Protein: CASSQEAGGPDTQYF.

In its sample, this clonotype was seen many times. The chain links TRBV5-1 to TRBJ2-1, with D maybe TRBD2 (5 bases). The CDR3 has 17 amino acids. CDR1 is SGHRS and CDR2 is YFSETQ in the germline V gene. Trimming shortened V by 0 bases and J by 0 bases, and 13 bases separated the two germline ends. Here the CDR3 reads CASSLEPPRDSYNEQFF. As DNA, the CDR3 is TGCGCCAGCAGCTTGGAACCCCCACGGGACTCCTACAATGAGCAGTTCTTC.

Comment on this clonotype: In this CDR3 the conserved last residue, phenylalanine or tryptophan, is missing, so a read error is likely. The chain carries TRBV9 and TRBJ2-2, with TRBD2 as a possible D gene (6 bases). CDR1 and CDR2 (germline): SGDLS, YYNGEE. The CDR3 loop spans 19 amino acids. V was cut by 5 bases and J by 0 bases, with 23 bases left in between. CDR3 in amino acids: CASRAVRDGSSTNTGELFL. CDR3 sequence (DNA): TGTGCCAGCAGGGCGGTCCGTGACGGGAGCTCGACGAACACCGGGGAGCTGTTTCTT.

This clonotype was observed many times. The chain couples TRBV6-5 to TRBJ2-1; no clear D. Germline V gene data show CDR1 as MNHEY and CDR2 as SVGAGI. This CDR3 has 14 residues. Trimming removed 1 base from V and 4 bases from J, with 8 bases in between. CDR3 amino acids: CASSYYTTYNEQFF. The CDR3 bases are TGTGCCAGCAGTTACTACACGACATACAATGAGCAGTTCTTC.

This clonotype was seen repeatedly, ten times or more. The J gene is TRBJ1-1, the V gene TRBV5-1; D remains ambiguous. CDR3 length: 13 residues. V shed 1 base and J shed 7 bases, with 11 bases lying between them. CDR1 and CDR2 (germline): SGHRS, YFSETQ. CDR3 coding DNA: TGCGCCAGCAGCTTGTCCTCAGAGCTTGAAGCTTTCTTT. It codes for CASSLSSELEAFF.